The following is a TCR beta chain sequence with its context. What it binds is unknown. The CDR3 is made up of 15 amino acids. Trimming took 4 bases from V and 3 from J, leaving 13 bases between them. Germline CDR1 is LNHDA and CDR2 is SQIVND (reference sequence). These data come from a study of cytomegalovirus exposure and HLA in healthy donors. Findings of the study overall: Specificity for CMV antigens was confirmed in vitro for a few of the CMV-associated chains. The study put under 200 TCR beta chains on its list as cytomegalovirus-associated. The tendency of first-cohort TCR clusters to co-occur in the 100 to 150 validation repertoires emerged from a later analysis.

Measured with immunoSEQ multiplex PCR; TCRdb has only the in-frame clones, and not every one. The sample has some 150,000 clones; 85% to 90% are singletons. The material sequenced was PBMCs. The genes are TRBV19 and TRBJ1-5; TRBD1 is a possible D gene (6 bases). The receptor was isolated from a woman under 30 in good health and CMV-seropositive. CDR3 nucleotides: TGTGCCAGTAGTAGCCGGGACACTTACAATCAGCCCCAGCATTTT. This encodes CASSSRDTYNQPQHF.